This T cell receptor (beta chain) is from a study of blood T cell repertoires in COVID-19. About the research overall: PBMCs, B-cell-depleted T cells, or T cells provided the cDNA or gDNA that made up the material.

This clone has more than one count but fewer than ten. The method was immunoSEQ multiplex PCR; TCRdb's version includes in-frame clones alone and lacks a portion of them. Of some 99,000 clones in the sample, 75% to 85% were seen once. After removal of 0 bases from V and 0 bases from J, the junction contained 2 bases not matched to a gene. Germline V gene sequence: CDR1 MNHEY, CDR2 SMNVEV (reference sequence). The CDR3 has 17 residues. This receptor was identified in a woman aged 80 or older with active or convalescent COVID-19. Material for sequencing was peripheral blood. The chain recombines TRBV27 with TRBJ2-2, with TRBD2 matching over 9 bases. The CDR3 loop is CASSLSTSGTNTGELFF. In nucleotides, the CDR3 is TGTGCCAGCAGTTTATCGACTAGCGGAACGAACACCGGGGAGCTGTTTTTT.